This T cell receptor beta chain was documented in a study of regulatory T cells in long-lasting Graves disease listed by TCRdb under 2021. A note on the overall study: Antithyroid drugs had been taken for less than 3 months by newly diagnosed Graves' disease patients. Peripheral blood TCR sequencing and RNA sequencing compared persistent Graves' disease patients with newly diagnosed Graves' disease patients. The study was registered as a clinical trial and conducted in China. A total of around 35 samples underwent TCR sequencing, from about 13 patients with persistent Graves' disease and some 20 patients with newly diagnosed Graves' disease. Here is what the overall study found, with its caveats: The authors noted that the small sample size was a limitation that may lower accuracy. Only peripheral blood was studied, because thyroid tissue, the primary lesion, was inaccessible. Persistent Graves' disease patients showed lower TCR Shannon entropy and fewer highly expanded clones than newly diagnosed patients, suggesting clonal expansion. A larger number of public clonotypes was shared among persistent patients (around 3,000) than among newly diagnosed patients (around 890). Only the TCR beta chain was sequenced and analyzed.

The label giving this sample's time point can be read as: newly diagnosed GD, antithyroid drugs for less than 3 months. For both TCR sequencing and RNA sequencing, RNA was extracted from PBMCs in TRIzol. The diagnosis of Graves' disease was made according to American Thyroid Association guidelines. Recruitment of patients was carried out at an endocrinology department in Xi'an, China. Each patient gave 7.5 to 10 milliliters of peripheral blood, collected in an EDTA anticoagulant tube. Ficoll Paque Plus density gradient separation was used to isolate PBMCs, and no further T cell sorting was performed. An Agilent 2100 Bioanalyzer and agarose gel were used to assess RNA quality, and a NanoDrop 2000 was used to measure RNA concentration. On this clonotype: Its antigen remains unidentified. No base quality information exists; no much larger clone differs at one position.

Libraries were constructed by multiplex PCR. This sample was sequenced with an Illumina HiSeq 4000. iRepertoire HTBI primers and Arm-PCR amplification of CDR3 regions were used to construct TCR beta libraries. Before sequencing, the PCR products underwent gel purification. On the study's bioinformatics: Gene usage analysis of CDR3 amino acid clonotypes used the 60 to 75 TRBV and 11 to 15 TRBJ segments found across samples. COPE and FqMerger were used to merge filtered high-quality paired reads into contigs. BLAST was used to align contigs to the IMGT TRBV, TRBD and TRBJ reference genes, and CDR3 was defined following IMGT. Clonotypes above 0.1% frequency were classified as highly expanded clones. Repertoire diversity was measured by Shannon entropy, and V-J evenness by the Gini coefficient. A clonotype was considered public if more than one individual shared it. TCRdb reprocessing: public reads trimmed at Q25 with fastp, clones called with MiXCR, in-frame beta chains kept. Merged by CDR3 protein, the rows form single entries marked with the most common genes and DNA. The V and J calls reflect TCRdb's pipeline rather than the authors' work. Across this sample there are under 450,000 distinct CDR3 sequences, with 15% to 20% seen only once. The ten largest make up around 20% of the sample.

These data were likewise used in another study, on T cells in Graves' hyperthyroidism and ophthalmopathy. The second study, in turn, reports: Graves' hyperthyroidism was defined as stable when no progression to ophthalmopathy occurred over 18 months of follow-up. Hyperthyroidism patients were newly diagnosed, had a disease duration of under 2 months, and were aged 18 to 65 years. Any patient with an uncontrolled infection, another autoimmune disease, pregnancy or lactation was excluded. Diagnoses were established on the basis of clinical symptoms, serum thyroxine and TRAb, thyroid ultrasound, and orbital computed tomography. The TCR CDR3 was subjected to a first round of RT-PCR using the HTBI primer set and the Qiagen OneStep RT-PCR kit. Most expanded thyroid clonotypes (frequency above 0.001) were also found in blood, which suggests that blood repertoires may mirror thyroid immune responses. A 13 V-J signature model separated ophthalmopathy from stable hyperthyroidism, with about 90% sensitivity and 81% to 82% specificity in cross-validation and 80%/75% in testing. In validation, the model predicted progression to ophthalmopathy a median of around six months before onset, with about 70% sensitivity and nearly 75% specificity. TCR V-J signatures able to tell the groups apart were searched for in a discovery cohort of about a hundred patients, of whom fewer than 45 had Graves' ophthalmopathy and around 57 had stable Graves' hyperthyroidism. An independent validation cohort of around 19 hyperthyroidism patients and about 16 patients who later progressed to ophthalmopathy tested prospective prediction of ophthalmopathy. The approximately 100 discovery patients were randomly split 7:3 into training and test sets. In addition, the study compared T-cell repertoires in thyroid tissue and in blood from six Graves' hyperthyroidism patients. After sampling, hyperthyroidism patients received methimazole starting at 30 mg daily, and ophthalmopathy patients received high-dose intravenous methylprednisolone. Libraries were constructed in a second round of multiplex PCR, after which size selection and purification were carried out. Paired-end sequencing of the libraries was performed with 100 bp reads on an Illumina HiSeq2000. SOAPnuke was used to process the raw data, with reads discarded if the reads contained adapters or uncalled bases, had a mean Phred below 15, or lacked an exact constant-primer or identifier match. COPE v1.2.5 was used to merge high-quality paired reads, and clonotypes were defined as unique nucleotide sequences. MiTCR v1.1 was used to align clonotypes to the IMGT TRBV, TRBD and TRBJ reference segments. The analysis was restricted to V-J combinations with a frequency above 0.0001, which together covered over 99% of the repertoires. A TCS score was defined as the ratio of F50 (clonal expansion) to E x V (chaos), with BLOSUM62-based TCRdist applied between CDR3 peptides within each V-J. Welch's t-statistics and random forest reduced 514 V-J features to roughly 13, which were used in a naive Bayes classifier (R e1071). Sample size was not statistically predetermined, and investigators were not blinded to group allocation. TCR Vbeta CDR3 sequencing of roughly 140 peripheral blood samples (over 40 ophthalmopathy, about 80 hyperthyroidism and roughly 17 progressor patients) is reported in the paper.

Here the sequenced sample was peripheral blood mononuclear cells (PBMCs), taken at new diagnosis, from a patient treated with antithyroid drugs. The source is a young woman with Graves disease. Donor details come from another sample of the same person, matched by shared clones.

The CDR3 reads CASSLVDRGNTEAFF. The DNA is TGTGCCAGCAGCTTAGTTGACAGGGGGAACACTGAAGCTTTCTTT. The sequence joins TRBV7-9 to TRBJ1-1, with 8 bases aligning to TRBD1. The germline V gene (reference sequence) specifies SEHNR as CDR1 and FQNEAQ as CDR2. The junction shows trimming of 1 base on V and 1 base on J, and the gene matches do not reach 2 bases of it. The CDR3 runs 15 amino acids, cysteine and phenylalanine included. Of the read, only the CDR3 DNA is kept; its 45 bases are in frame from base 1.